Below are 15 T cell receptor beta chains sequenced from a single sample in a study of PD-1 blockade in mismatch repair-deficient tumors. Here immunoSEQ multiplex PCR was the method, and the copy in TCRdb shows in-frame clones only, minus some. The sample yields about 84,000 clones, 81% seen once. This specimen consisted of peripheral blood, obtained 12 weeks after starting pembrolizumab. These receptors were taken from an adult with mismatch repair-deficient cancer.

This chain connects TRBV9 to TRBJ1-2, with 9 bases matching TRBD1. The CDR3 loop spans 14 amino acids. V lost 4 bases to trimming and J lost 8 bases; unmatched junction nucleotides: 9. Germline V gene lookup returns CDR1 SGDLS and CDR2 YYNGEE. CDR3 amino acids: CASSTDRGGNGYTF. CDR3 nucleotide sequence: TGTGCCAGCAGCACAGACAGGGGGGGTAACGGCTACACCTTC.

With regard to this clone: The identical CDR3 is also encoded by other nucleotide sequences in the sample. The chain has TRBV20-1 and TRBJ1-1; D is ambiguous. The germline V gene encodes CDR1 DFQATT and CDR2 SNEGSKA (reference sequence). V lost 5 bases, J lost 1 base, and 5 bases lay in between. The length of the CDR3 is 11 residues. The CDR3 protein is CSARENTEAFF. The CDR3 DNA reads TGCAGTGCTCGCGAGAACACTGAAGCTTTCTTT.

V usage is TRBV6-5 and J usage is TRBJ1-1; D is perhaps TRBD1 (5 bases). Germline CDR1 is MNHEY and CDR2 is SVGAGI. This CDR3 has 12 residues. The V gene lost 0 bases and the J gene lost 10 bases, with 9 bases spanning the gap. CDR3 coding DNA: TGTGCCAGCAGTTACTCACGGGGCAGAGCTTTCTTT. It codes for CASSYSRGRAFF.

The J gene is TRBJ2-1, the V gene TRBV6-4; the D call may be TRBD1 or TRBD2 (5 bases each). The length of the CDR3 is 16 residues. The V end was cut by 5 bases, the J end by 1 base, with 15 bases between. Germline V gene lookup returns CDR1 MRHNA and CDR2 SNTAGT. In DNA form, the CDR3 reads TGTGCCAGCAGTCCAGAATGGGGGATTTCCTACAATGAGCAGTTCTTC. The encoded protein is CASSPEWGISYNEQFF.

The V gene is TRBV14, the J gene TRBJ2-2, with D unclear. V lost 4 bases and J 4 bases, leaving 10 bases between the germline ends. Germline values: CDR1 SGHDN, CDR2 FVKESK. The CDR3 consists of 14 residues. CDR3 in amino acids: CASSPSRRTGELFF. In nucleotides, the CDR3 is TGTGCCAGCAGCCCAAGTCGTCGCACCGGGGAGCTGTTTTTT.

This sequence joins TRBV19 and TRBJ2-1; tentative D call: TRBD2 (6 bases). CDR3 length: 17 residues. CDR1 and CDR2 from the germline V gene are LNHDA and SQIVND (reference sequence). V gave up 2 bases and J gave up 0 bases, with 14 bases separating them. CDR3 amino acids: CASSIRGTPSSYNEQFF. In nucleotides, the CDR3 is TGTGCCAGTAGTATAAGAGGGACTCCCAGCTCCTACAATGAGCAGTTCTTC.

This clone is a singleton in its sample. This rearrangement joins TRBV5-1 to TRBJ1-4, with D possibly being TRBD1 (6 bases). Trimming took off 0 bases at V and 6 bases at J, with 12 bases between the two ends. Germline V lookup: CDR1 SGHRS, CDR2 YFSETQ. The CDR3 has 15 amino acids. CDR3 sequence: CASSLGQVSDEKLFF. The CDR3, as DNA: TGCGCCAGCAGCTTGGGACAGGTCTCCGATGAAAAACTGTTTTTT.

In the case of this clone: A read error may produce the germline difference seen at one junction end. This chain joins TRBV11-2 and TRBJ1-2, with no clear D. The CDR3 contains 11 residues. The germline CDR1 and CDR2 sequences are SGHAT and FQNNGV. CDR3 nucleotide sequence: TGTGCCAGCAGCTCTCGACAAACCTGTTCTTTC. It translates to CASSSRQTCSF.

J is TRBJ1-2 and V is TRBV5-1; 9 bases match TRBD1. The CDR3 loop spans 15 amino acids. With V trimmed by 4 bases and J by 4 bases, 8 bases remained unmatched. In germline, CDR1 is SGHRS, CDR2 YFSETQ. The CDR3: CASSMGDRETYGYTF. The CDR3 DNA reads TGCGCCAGCAGCATGGGGGACAGGGAGACCTATGGCTACACCTTC.

The gene calls are TRBV23-1 and TRBJ2-2, with a weak D call TRBD1 (5 bases). TRBV23-1 is recorded as an ORF, its role being uncertain. Trimming shortened V by 8 bases and J by 8 bases, and 18 bases separated the two germline ends. CDR3 size: 14 residues. The CDR3 region has the DNA TGCGCCAGCGGGAAGACAGTCAGATGTGGGGAGCTGTTTTTT. This codes for CASGKTVRCGELFF.

This chain connects TRBV6-1 to TRBJ2-7; 10 bases align to TRBD2. The length of the CDR3 is 13 residues. The germline gives CDR1 MNHNS, CDR2 SASEGT. Trimming at V came to 5 bases and at J to 3 bases, leaving 1 base not matched to a gene. The CDR3 DNA sequence: TGTGCCAGCAGTCGACTAGCGGGCTACGAGCAGTACTTC. Protein product: CASSRLAGYEQYF.

This chain uses TRBV5-1 with TRBJ2-1; 7 bases line up with TRBD1. The CDR3 is made up of 18 amino acids. Trimming at V came to 4 bases and at J to 9 bases, leaving 22 bases not matched to a gene. Per germline, CDR1 SGHRS and CDR2 YFSETQ. CDR3 sequence: CASSLGQPGIRMGSEQFF. CDR3 nucleotides: TGCGCCAGCAGCCTGGGACAGCCCGGAATCAGAATGGGGAGTGAGCAGTTCTTC.

The rearrangement uses TRBV6-5 and TRBJ2-1; 12 bases fit TRBD2. The germline V gene encodes CDR1 MNHEY and CDR2 SVGAGI. V lost 5 bases, J lost 4 bases, and 3 bases stayed unmatched. This CDR3 region has 15 residues. The CDR3 reads CASSPSGRVYNEQFF. For the CDR3, the DNA is TGTGCCAGCAGTCCTAGCGGGAGGGTATACAATGAGCAGTTCTTC.

J is TRBJ2-5 and V is TRBV7-6, with a tentative D call TRBD1 (5 bases). Trimming shortened V by 1 base and J by 2 bases, and 8 bases separated the two germline ends. The CDR3 has 14 residues. Germline CDR1 and CDR2: SGHVS and FNYEAQ. The CDR3 DNA is TGTGCCAGCAGCTTAGGCGCAGGGCAAGAGACCCAGTACTTC. It is translated as CASSLGAGQETQYF. Full variable domain (outside the CDR3, taken from reference TRBV7-6 and TRBJ2-5): GAGVSQSPRYKVTKRGQDVALRCDPISGHVSLYWYRQALGQGPEFLTYFNYEAQQDKSGLPNDRFSAERPEGSISTLTIQRTEQRDSAMYRCASSLGAGQETQYFGPGTRLLVL.

This clone was seen a handful of times. The V and J genes are TRBV5-6 and TRBJ1-2, with D perhaps TRBD1 (6 bases). Trimming removed 3 bases at V and 3 bases at J, with 15 bases between. CDR3 length: 15 amino acids. CDR1 is SGHDT and CDR2 is YYEEEE in the germline V gene. The CDR3 nucleotides read TGTGCCAGCAGCTGGACAGTCTCCCCCTACTATGGCTACACCTTC. Residues: CASSWTVSPYYGYTF.